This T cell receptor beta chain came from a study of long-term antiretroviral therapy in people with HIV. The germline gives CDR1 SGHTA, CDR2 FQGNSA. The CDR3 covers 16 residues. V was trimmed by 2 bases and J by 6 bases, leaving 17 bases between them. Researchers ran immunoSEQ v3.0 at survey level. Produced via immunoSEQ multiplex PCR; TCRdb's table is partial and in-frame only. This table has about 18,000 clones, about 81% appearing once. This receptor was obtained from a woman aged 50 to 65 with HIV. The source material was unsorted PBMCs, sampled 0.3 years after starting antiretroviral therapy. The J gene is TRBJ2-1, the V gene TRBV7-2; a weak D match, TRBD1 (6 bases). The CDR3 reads CASSLKVRGSGNEQFF. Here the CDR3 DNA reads TGTGCCAGCAGCTTAAAGGTCAGGGGCTCGGGCAATGAGCAGTTCTTC.